The TCR beta chain under discussion was sequenced for a study of T cell responses to AZD1222 COVID-19 vaccine. Findings of the study overall: Donors, mostly white British, included more females; clonal diversity was possibly underestimated. Repertoires were obtained only post-peak T cell response.

Data came from immunoSEQ multiplex PCR; TCRdb stores just in-frame clones and leaves some out. The sample has 110,000 to 150,000 clones; around 92% are singletons. As for this clone: Its specificity is unknown.

V shed 3 bases and J 5 bases; nucleotides not matched to a gene: 5. The germline CDR1 and CDR2 sequences are GTSNPN and SVGIG (reference sequence). This CDR3 comprises 13 residues. This chain connects TRBV30 to TRBJ2-5, with 8 positions matching TRBD2. Sequenced material: peripheral blood, taken 28 days after the second AZD1222 dose. This receptor was obtained from an adult who received the AZD1222 COVID-19 vaccine. The CDR3 sequence is CAWSGRAGETQYF. The DNA for the CDR3 is TGTGCCTGGAGCGGGAGGGCCGGGGAGACCCAGTACTTC.